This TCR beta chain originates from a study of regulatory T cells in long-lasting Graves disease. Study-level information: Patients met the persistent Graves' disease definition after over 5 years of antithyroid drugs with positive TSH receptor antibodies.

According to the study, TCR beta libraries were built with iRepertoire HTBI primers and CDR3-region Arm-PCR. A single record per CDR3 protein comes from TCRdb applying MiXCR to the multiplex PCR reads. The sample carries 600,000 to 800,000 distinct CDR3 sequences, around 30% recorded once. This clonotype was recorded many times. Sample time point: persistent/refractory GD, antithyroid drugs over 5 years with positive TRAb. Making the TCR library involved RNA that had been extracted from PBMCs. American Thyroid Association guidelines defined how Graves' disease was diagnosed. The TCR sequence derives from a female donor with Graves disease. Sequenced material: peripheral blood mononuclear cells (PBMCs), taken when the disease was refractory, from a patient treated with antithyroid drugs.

The CDR3 DNA sequence: TGTGCCAGCAGCTCTCGAGGGACCTTTGGCACCGGGGAGCTGTTTTTT. Encoded protein: CASSSRGTFGTGELFF. V and J are TRBV11-3 and TRBJ2-2, with D perhaps being TRBD1 or TRBD2 (5 bases each). The CDR3 extends over 16 amino acids. CDR1 and CDR2 (germline): SGHNT, YENEEA. Trimming removed 4 bases at V and 4 bases at J, with 16 bases between.